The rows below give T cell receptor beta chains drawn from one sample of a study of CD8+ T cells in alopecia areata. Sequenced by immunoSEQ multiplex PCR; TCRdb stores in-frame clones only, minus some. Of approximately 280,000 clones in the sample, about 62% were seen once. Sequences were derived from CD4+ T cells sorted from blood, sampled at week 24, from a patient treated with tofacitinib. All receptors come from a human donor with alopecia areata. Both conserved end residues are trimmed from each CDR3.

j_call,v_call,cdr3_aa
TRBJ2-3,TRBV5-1,ASSFGVRDTQY
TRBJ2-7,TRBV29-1,SVAQGPGQGGEQY
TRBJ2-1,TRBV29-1,SVSSGGDNEQF
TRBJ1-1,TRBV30,AWRAGNEAF
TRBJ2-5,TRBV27,ASSRPGPQETQY
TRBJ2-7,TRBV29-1,SVGAWREQY
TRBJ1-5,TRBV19,ASSIDPRGRTDYSNQPQH
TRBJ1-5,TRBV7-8,ASSLVDSFNQPQH
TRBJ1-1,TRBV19,ASSVRAQAF
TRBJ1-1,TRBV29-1,SVVNVNTEAF
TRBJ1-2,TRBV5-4,ASRTQATYGYT
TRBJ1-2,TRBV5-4,ASSLVGGNYGYT
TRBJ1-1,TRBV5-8,ASKRGLVGDEAF
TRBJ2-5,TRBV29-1,SARFQETQY
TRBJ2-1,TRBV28,ASMQGNPNEQF
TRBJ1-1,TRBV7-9,ASSRYETGGTEAF
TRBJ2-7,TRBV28,ASRDTRFPYEQY
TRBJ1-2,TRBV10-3,AITEGRRDYGYT
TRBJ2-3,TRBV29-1,SVEGTSGGAVGAQY
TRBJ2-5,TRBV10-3,AISVNGETQY
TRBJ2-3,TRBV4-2,ASSQGGYSSTDTQY
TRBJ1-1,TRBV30,AWKSGTLIPADTEAF
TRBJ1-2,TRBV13,ASSLVAGRNYGYT
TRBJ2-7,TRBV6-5,ASSSTPGTAAYEQY
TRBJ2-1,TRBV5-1,ASSSLLDSFYNEQF
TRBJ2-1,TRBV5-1,ASSLVQGWNNEQF
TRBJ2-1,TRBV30,AWRNRGANEQF